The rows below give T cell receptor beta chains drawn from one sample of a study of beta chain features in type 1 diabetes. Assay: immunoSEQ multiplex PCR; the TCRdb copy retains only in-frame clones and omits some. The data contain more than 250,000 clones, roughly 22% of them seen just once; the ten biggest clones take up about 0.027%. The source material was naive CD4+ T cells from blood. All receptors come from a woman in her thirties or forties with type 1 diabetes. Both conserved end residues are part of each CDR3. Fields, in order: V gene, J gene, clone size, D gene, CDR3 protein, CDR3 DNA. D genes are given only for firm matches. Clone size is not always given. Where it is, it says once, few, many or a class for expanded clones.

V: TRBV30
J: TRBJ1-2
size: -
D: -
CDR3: CAGDRTSRGYTF
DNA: TGTGCCGGCGACAGGACGTCTCGTGGCTACACCTTC

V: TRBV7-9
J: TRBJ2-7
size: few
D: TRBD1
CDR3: CASSYGTGTYEQYF
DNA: TGTGCCAGCAGCTACGGGACAGGGACCTACGAGCAGTACTTC

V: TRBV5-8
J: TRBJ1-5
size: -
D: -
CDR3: CASSPGTPSAGNQPQHF
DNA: TGTGCCAGCAGCCCCGGGACACCATCGGCCGGCAATCAGCCCCAGCATTTT

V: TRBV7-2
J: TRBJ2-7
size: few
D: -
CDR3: CASSLVQSGSYEQYF
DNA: TGTGCCAGCAGCTTAGTGCAGAGCGGCTCCTACGAGCAGTACTTC

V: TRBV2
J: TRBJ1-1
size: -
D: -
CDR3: CASSSGSAAEAFF
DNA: TGTGCCAGCAGCTCCGGGTCGGCCGCCGAAGCTTTCTTT

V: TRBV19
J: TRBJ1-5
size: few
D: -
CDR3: CASRPTGNQPQHF
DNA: TGTGCCAGTAGGCCAACAGGCAATCAGCCCCAGCATTTT

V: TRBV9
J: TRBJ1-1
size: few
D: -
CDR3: CASSVLGGDTEAFF
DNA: TGTGCCAGCAGCGTCCTAGGGGGTGACACTGAAGCTTTCTTT

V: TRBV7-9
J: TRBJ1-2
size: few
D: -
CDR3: CASSLDANGYTF
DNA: TGTGCCAGCAGCTTAGACGCTAACGGCTACACCTTC

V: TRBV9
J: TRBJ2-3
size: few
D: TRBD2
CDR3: CASSARRTTSGVGSTDTQYF
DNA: TGTGCCAGCAGCGCCAGGCGTACTACTAGCGGTGTTGGGAGCACAGATACGCAGTATTTT

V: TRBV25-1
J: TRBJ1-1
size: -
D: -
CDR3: CASTVSGRANTEAFF
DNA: TGTGCCAGCACCGTTTCCGGCAGGGCGAACACTGAAGCTTTCTTT

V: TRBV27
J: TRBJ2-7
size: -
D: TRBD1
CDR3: CASSSNRGPYEQYF
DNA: TGTGCCAGCAGTTCAAACAGGGGGCCCTACGAGCAGTACTTC

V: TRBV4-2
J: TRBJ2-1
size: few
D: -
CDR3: CASSQDQMGHNEQFF
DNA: TGTGCCAGCAGCCAAGATCAAATGGGGCACAATGAGCAGTTCTTC

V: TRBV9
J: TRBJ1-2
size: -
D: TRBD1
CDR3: CASTPTGGDGYTF
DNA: TGTGCCAGCACCCCTACAGGGGGCGACGGCTACACCTTC

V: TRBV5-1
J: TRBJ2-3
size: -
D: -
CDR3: CASRQTLMLTDTQYF
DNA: TGCGCCAGCAGACAGACCTTAATGCTCACAGATACGCAGTATTTT

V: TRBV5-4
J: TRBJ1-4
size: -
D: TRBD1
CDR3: CASSQGQSNEKLFF
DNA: TGTGCCAGCAGCCAGGGACAGAGTAATGAAAAACTGTTTTTT

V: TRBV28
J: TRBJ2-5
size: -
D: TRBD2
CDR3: CASSPGLAASRTQYF
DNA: TGTGCCAGCAGCCCGGGACTAGCGGCATCAAGGACCCAGTACTTC

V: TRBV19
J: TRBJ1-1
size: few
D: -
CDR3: CASSISRGRNTEAFF
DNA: TGTGCCAGTAGTATCTCCAGGGGACGGAACACTGAAGCTTTCTTT

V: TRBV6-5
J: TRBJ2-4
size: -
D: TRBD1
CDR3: CASSYSGQDIQYF
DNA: TGTGCCAGCAGTTACTCAGGACAGGACATTCAGTACTTC

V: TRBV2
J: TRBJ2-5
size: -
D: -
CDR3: CASSRQAETQYF
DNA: TGTGCCAGCAGCCGACAGGCAGAGACCCAGTACTTC

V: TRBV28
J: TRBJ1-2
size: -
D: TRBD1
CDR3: CASSLQGGQTHYGYTF
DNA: TGTGCCAGCAGCCTCCAGGGGGGACAGACCCACTATGGCTACACCTTC

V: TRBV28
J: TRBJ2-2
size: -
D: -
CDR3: CASSFPQGWSTGELFF
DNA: TGTGCCAGCAGTTTCCCCCAGGGGTGGAGCACCGGGGAGCTGTTTTTT

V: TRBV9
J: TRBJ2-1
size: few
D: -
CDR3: CASSPFQNEQFF
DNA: TGTGCCAGCAGCCCCTTTCAGAATGAGCAGTTCTTC

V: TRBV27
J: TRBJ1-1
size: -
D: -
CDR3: CASSLKTAWGTEAFF
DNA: TGTGCCAGCAGTTTAAAGACAGCCTGGGGCACTGAAGCTTTCTTT

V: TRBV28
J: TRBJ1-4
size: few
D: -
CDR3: CASSPSGRAGEKLFF
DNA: TGTGCCAGCAGTCCATCAGGGAGGGCGGGTGAAAAACTGTTTTTT

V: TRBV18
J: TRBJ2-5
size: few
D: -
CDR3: CASSPMRQQETQYF
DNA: TGTGCCAGCTCACCAATGCGACAGCAAGAGACCCAGTACTTC

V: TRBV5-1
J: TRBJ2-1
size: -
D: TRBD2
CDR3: CASSQGLARSNEQFF
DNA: TGCGCCAGCAGCCAAGGACTAGCGAGATCGAATGAGCAGTTCTTC

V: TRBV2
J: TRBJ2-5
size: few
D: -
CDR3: CASSIQQGETQYF
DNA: TGTGCCAGCAGTATTCAACAGGGAGAGACCCAGTACTTC

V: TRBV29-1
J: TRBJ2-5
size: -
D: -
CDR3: CSVEEQIQETQYF
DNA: TGCAGCGTTGAAGAACAGATACAAGAGACCCAGTACTTC

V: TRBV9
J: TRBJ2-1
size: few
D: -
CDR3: CASSVETYNEQFF
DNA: TGTGCCAGCAGCGTAGAGACATACAATGAGCAGTTCTTC

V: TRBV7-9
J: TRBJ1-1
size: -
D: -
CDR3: CASGSGTEAFF
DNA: TGTGCCAGCGGCTCCGGCACTGAAGCTTTCTTT

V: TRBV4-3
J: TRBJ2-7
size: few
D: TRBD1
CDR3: CASSQDTGGYEQYF
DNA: TGCGCCAGCAGCCAAGATACAGGGGGCTACGAGCAGTACTTC

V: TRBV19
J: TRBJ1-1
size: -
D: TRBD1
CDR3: CASSAGTGFGTEAFF
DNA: TGTGCCAGTAGTGCCGGGACAGGGTTCGGCACTGAAGCTTTCTTT

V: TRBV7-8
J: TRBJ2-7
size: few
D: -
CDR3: CASSLLALYYEQYF
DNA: TGTGCCAGCAGCTTGTTAGCGTTGTATTACGAGCAGTACTTC